A single sample is the source of the 10 T cell receptor beta chains below, sequenced in a study of blood T cells in healthy people across ages. It was with a sample-barcoded 5' primer and a J-beta primer mix that a second PCR of roughly 7 to 12 cycles was run. TCRdb used MiXCR to reprocess the 5' RACE reads, holding one entry per CDR3 protein. The data show 1.5 million to 2 million distinct CDR3 sequences, approximately 50% seen once. Source material: blood. These receptors were taken from a woman aged 40 to 50 in good health.

The J gene is TRBJ1-2, the V gene TRBV7-2, with TRBD1 matching 8 bases. Germline V lookup: CDR1 SGHTA, CDR2 FQGNSA. The length of the CDR3 is 13 residues. J was trimmed by 12 bases and V by 1 base; bases with no gene match: 7. The CDR3 is CASSLGGQGLDTF. DNA of the CDR3: TGTGCCAGCAGCTTAGGAGGACAGGGTCTTGACACCTTC.

The rearrangement uses TRBV6-6 and TRBJ1-5; TRBD1 is a possible D gene (5 bases). Germline CDR1 is MNHNY and CDR2 is SVGAGI (reference sequence). CDR3 length equals 14 residues. Trimming cost V 6 bases and J 1 base, with 10 bases left between them. CDR3 in amino acids: CASRVRDSNQPQHF. DNA of the CDR3: TGTGCCAGCAGAGTCCGGGACAGCAATCAGCCCCAGCATTTT.

The chain carries TRBV28 and TRBJ1-6; D not certain. V lost 3 bases, J lost 6 bases, and 15 bases lay in between. Germline CDR1 is MDHEN and CDR2 is SYDVKM. CDR3 length equals 16 residues. CDR3 DNA sequence: TGTGCCAGCAGTTTCCTCATGAGGGTTGGTAATTCACCCCTCCACTTT. This gives the protein CASSFLMRVGNSPLHF.

This clonotype has more than one count but fewer than ten. The chain is built from TRBV6-1 and TRBJ1-2, with D unclear. V lost 2 bases to trimming and J lost 5 bases, with 9 bases between them. The length of the CDR3 is 13 residues. The germline CDR1 and CDR2 sequences are MNHNS and SASEGT. Here the CDR3 reads CASSELDSYGYTF. The DNA for the CDR3 is TGTGCCAGCAGTGAATTAGATTCTTATGGCTACACCTTC.

The rearrangement uses TRBV4-2 and TRBJ2-3; 9 nucleotides agree with TRBD1. The trim removed 1 base at V and 4 bases at J, leaving 6 bases unmatched. CDR3 length: 16 residues. From germline, CDR1 is LGHNA and CDR2 YNFKEQ. The CDR3 nucleotides are TGTGCCAGCAGCCAAGGGGGACAGGGCATACCAGATACGCAGTATTTT. Amino acids: CASSQGGQGIPDTQYF.

This clonotype was counted between two and nine times. The V gene is TRBV3-1, the J gene TRBJ2-7; D is unresolved. CDR1 is LGHDT, CDR2 YNNKEL, per germline (reference sequence). V gave up 3 bases and J gave up 2 bases, with 11 bases separating them. The CDR3 extends over 14 amino acids. This CDR3 reads CASSHWSATYEQYF. DNA of the CDR3: TGTGCCAGCAGCCATTGGTCGGCAACCTACGAGCAGTACTTC.

This chain joins TRBV20-1 and TRBJ2-1; TRBD2 is a possible D gene (6 bases). The V and J ends lost 3 bases and 13 bases respectively, with 16 bases between them. The CDR3 contains 12 residues. Germline V CDR1 and CDR2: DFQATT, SNEGSKA (reference sequence). The CDR3, as DNA: TGCAGTGCTAGCGGGGGAGAAGAGACCCAGTTCTTC. It yields the protein CSASGGEETQFF.

There are a few counts of this clonotype. The chain is built from TRBV7-2 and TRBJ2-7, with a tentative D call TRBD1 (5 bases). This CDR3 comprises 15 residues. The V gene's germline CDR1 is SGHTA and CDR2 FQGNSA. Deletions cut 4 bases from V and 2 bases from J, with 15 bases between. The CDR3 protein is CASSSKVAGPYEQYF. CDR3 nucleotide sequence: TGTGCCAGCAGCTCAAAGGTGGCAGGGCCCTACGAGCAGTACTTC.

This chain connects TRBV4-3 to TRBJ1-5; D gene unclear. V gave up 1 base and J gave up 7 bases, with 14 bases separating them. This CDR3 is 15 amino acids long. CDR1 is LGHNA, CDR2 YSLEER, per germline. In DNA, the CDR3 is TGCGCCAGCAGCCAAGTACGTGGGGAACGCCAGCCCCAGCATTTT. This translates into CASSQVRGERQPQHF.

The chain joins TRBV12-5 to TRBJ2-5; 9 bases are a match to TRBD1. Trimming at V came to 5 bases and at J to 5 bases, leaving 12 bases not matched to a gene. The CDR3 totals 16 residues. Germline assignment: CDR1 LGHNT and CDR2 FRNRAP. The CDR3 DNA is TGTGCTAGTGGTCCCGGGACAGGGCATGACGGCGAGACCCAGTACTTC. Its protein product is CASGPGTGHDGETQYF.